One sample yielded the 6 T cell receptor beta chains listed below, sequenced in a study of Graves' ophthalmopathy and Graves' hyperthyroidism. Investigators amplified TCR beta CDR3 regions from RNA transcripts. Second-round multiplex PCR came after a first-round RT-PCR that employed HTBI primers. Each CDR3 protein is one row after TCRdb ran MiXCR on the multiplex PCR reads. This sample has nearly 400,000 distinct CDR3 sequences, with about 18% found just once. What was sequenced was peripheral blood. All receptors come from a young woman with Graves' ophthalmopathy.

The chain couples TRBV24-1 to TRBJ2-5, with D unresolved. The CDR3 totals 15 residues. From germline, CDR1 is KGHDR and CDR2 SFDVKD. Trimming shortened V by 3 bases and J by 9 bases, and 19 bases separated the two germline ends. As DNA, the CDR3 is TGTGCCACCAGTGATGCTGCCCAGAGCCCCCGTTCCCAGTACTTC. Amino acids: CATSDAAQSPRSQYF.

This clonotype came up many times. This chain links TRBV28 with TRBJ1-1; D remains unclear. CDR3 size: 13 residues. Germline V gives CDR1 MDHEN, CDR2 SYDVKM. V dropped 3 bases and J dropped 5 bases, with 10 bases sitting between them. This CDR3 is CASSFAGETEAFF. CDR3 DNA sequence: TGTGCCAGCAGTTTCGCGGGAGAAACTGAAGCTTTCTTT.

This clonotype showed up many times. The chain joins TRBV6-2 or TRBV6-3 to TRBJ2-5; 9 bases align to TRBD1. V was clipped by 6 bases and J by 5 bases; unmatched bases: 10. The V gene's germline CDR1 is MNHEY and CDR2 SVGEGT. This CDR3 has 15 amino acids. The CDR3 sequence: CASSAQGASQETQYF. The CDR3 region has the DNA TGTGCCAGCAGCGCACAGGGGGCGAGCCAGGAGACCCAGTACTTC.

The sample holds many counts of this clonotype. One junction end disagrees with the germline gene, perhaps due to a read error. The chain is built from TRBV29-1 and TRBJ2-7; 14 bases fit TRBD2. This CDR3 is built from 16 residues. Germline loops: CDR1 SQVTM, CDR2 ANQGSEA. This CDR3 reads CSVEARGTSGSYEQCF. Here the CDR3 DNA reads TGCAGCGTTGAAGCCCGGGGGACTAGCGGGAGCTACGAGCAGTGCTTC.

This clonotype was counted a few times. The chain joins TRBV12-3 or TRBV12-4 to TRBJ2-2; D uncertain. The V end was cut by 6 bases, the J end by 3 bases, with 8 bases between. There are 13 residues in the CDR3. CDR3 in amino acids: CASRDPYTGELFF. The CDR3 bases are TGTGCCAGCAGAGATCCGTACACCGGGGAGCTGTTTTTT.

This clonotype was seen many times. The chain is built from TRBV19 and TRBJ1-6, with D hard to call. Trimming pared 5 bases from V and 7 bases from J, leaving 9 bases between. This CDR3 has 13 residues. CDR1 LNHDA and CDR2 SQIVND come from the germline V gene (reference sequence). The CDR3 nucleotides are TGTGCCAGTAGTCGGGAGGAGAATTCACCCCTCCACTTT. Its protein is CASSREENSPLHF.